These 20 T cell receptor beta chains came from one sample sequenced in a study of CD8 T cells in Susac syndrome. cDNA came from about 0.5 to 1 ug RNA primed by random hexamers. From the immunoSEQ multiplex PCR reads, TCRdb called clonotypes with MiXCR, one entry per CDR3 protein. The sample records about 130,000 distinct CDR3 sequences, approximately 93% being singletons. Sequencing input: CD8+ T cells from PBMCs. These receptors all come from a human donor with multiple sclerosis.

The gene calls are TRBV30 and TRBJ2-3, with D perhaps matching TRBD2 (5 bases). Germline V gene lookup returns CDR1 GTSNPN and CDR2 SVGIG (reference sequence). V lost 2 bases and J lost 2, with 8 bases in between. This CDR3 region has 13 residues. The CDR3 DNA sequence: TGTGCCTGGAGTATCGGGGACACAGATACGCAGTATTTT. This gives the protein CAWSIGDTDTQYF.

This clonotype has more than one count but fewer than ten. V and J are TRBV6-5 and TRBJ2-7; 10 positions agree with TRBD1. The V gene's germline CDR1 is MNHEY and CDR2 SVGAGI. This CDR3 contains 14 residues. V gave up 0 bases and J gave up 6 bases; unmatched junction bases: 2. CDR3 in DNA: TGTGCCAGCAGTTACTCCGGACAGGGGGGCGAGCAGTACTTC. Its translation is CASSYSGQGGEQYF.

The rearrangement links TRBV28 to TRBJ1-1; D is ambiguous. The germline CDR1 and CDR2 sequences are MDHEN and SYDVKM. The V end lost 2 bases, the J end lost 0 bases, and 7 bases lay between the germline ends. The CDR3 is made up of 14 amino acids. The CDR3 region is CASSLGRMNTEAFF. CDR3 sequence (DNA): TGTGCCAGCAGTTTAGGCAGGATGAACACTGAAGCTTTCTTT.

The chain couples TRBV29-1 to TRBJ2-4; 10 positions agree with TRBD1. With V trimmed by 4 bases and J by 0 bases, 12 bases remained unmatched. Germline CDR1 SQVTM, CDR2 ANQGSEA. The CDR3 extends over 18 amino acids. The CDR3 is CSVGGRTGGRLAKNIQYF. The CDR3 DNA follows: TGCAGCGTTGGGGGGCGGACAGGGGGTCGACTAGCCAAAAACATTCAGTACTTC. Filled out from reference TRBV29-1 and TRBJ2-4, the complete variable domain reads SAVISQKPSRDICQRGTSLTIQCQVDSQVTMMFWYRQQPGQSLTLIATANQGSEATYESGFVIDKFPISRPNLTFSTLTVSNMSPEDSSIYLCSVGGRTGGRLAKNIQYFGAGTRLSVL.

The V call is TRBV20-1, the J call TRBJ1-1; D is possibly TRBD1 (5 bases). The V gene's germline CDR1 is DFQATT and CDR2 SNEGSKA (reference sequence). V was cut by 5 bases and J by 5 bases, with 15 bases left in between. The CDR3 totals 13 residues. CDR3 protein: CSARERGRTEAFF. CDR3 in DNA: TGCAGTGCTCGGGAGCGGGGCCGAACTGAAGCTTTCTTT.

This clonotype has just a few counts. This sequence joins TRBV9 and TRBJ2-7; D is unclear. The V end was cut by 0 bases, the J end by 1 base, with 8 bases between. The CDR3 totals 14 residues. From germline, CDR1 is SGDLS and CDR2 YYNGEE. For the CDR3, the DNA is TGTGCCAGCAGCGTAGATGGCAGTTCCTACGAGCAGTACTTC. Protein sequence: CASSVDGSSYEQYF.

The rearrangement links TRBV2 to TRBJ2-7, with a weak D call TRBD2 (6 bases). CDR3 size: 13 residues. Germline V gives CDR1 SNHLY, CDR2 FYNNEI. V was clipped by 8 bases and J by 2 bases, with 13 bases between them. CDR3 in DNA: TGTGCCAGCGAGGGAGGCAAAACCTACGAGCAGTACTTC. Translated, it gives CASEGGKTYEQYF. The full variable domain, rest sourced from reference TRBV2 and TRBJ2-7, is EPEVTQTPSHQVTQMGQEVILRCVPISNHLYFYWYRQILGQKVEFLVSFYNNEISEKSEIFDDQFSVERPDGSNFTLKIRSTKLEDSAMYFCASEGGKTYEQYFGPGTRLTVT.

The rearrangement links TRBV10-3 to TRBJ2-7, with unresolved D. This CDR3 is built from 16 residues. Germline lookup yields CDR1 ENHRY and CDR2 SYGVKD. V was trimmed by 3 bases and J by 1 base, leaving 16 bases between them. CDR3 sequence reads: CAISDPRASVSYEQYF. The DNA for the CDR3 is TGTGCCATCAGTGATCCTCGGGCCTCGGTATCCTACGAGCAGTACTTC.

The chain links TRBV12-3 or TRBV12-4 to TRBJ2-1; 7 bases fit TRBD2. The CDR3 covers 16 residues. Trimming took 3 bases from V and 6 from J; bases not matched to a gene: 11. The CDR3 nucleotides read TGTGCCAGCAGTTTTTCCGGGCCCGGGGGGACCAATGAGCAGTTCTTC. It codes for CASSFSGPGGTNEQFF.

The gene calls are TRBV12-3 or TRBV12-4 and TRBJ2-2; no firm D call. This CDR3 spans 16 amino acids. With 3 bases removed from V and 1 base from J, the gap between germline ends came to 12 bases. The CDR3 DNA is TGTGCCAGCAGTTTTCCTCCTGGGAAGAACACCGGGGAGCTGTTTTTT. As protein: CASSFPPGKNTGELFF.

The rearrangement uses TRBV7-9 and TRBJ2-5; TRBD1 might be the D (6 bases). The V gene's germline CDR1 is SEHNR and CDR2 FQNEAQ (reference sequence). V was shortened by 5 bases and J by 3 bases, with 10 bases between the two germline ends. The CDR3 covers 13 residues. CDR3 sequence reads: CASSRRTEETQYF. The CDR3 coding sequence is TGTGCCAGCAGCCGAAGGACAGAAGAGACCCAGTACTTC.

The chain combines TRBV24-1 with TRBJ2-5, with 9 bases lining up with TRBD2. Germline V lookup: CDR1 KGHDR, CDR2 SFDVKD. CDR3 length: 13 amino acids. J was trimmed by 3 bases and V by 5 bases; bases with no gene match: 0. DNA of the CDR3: TGTGCCACCAGTGCTAGCGGGGAAGAGACCCAGTACTTC. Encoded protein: CATSASGEETQYF.

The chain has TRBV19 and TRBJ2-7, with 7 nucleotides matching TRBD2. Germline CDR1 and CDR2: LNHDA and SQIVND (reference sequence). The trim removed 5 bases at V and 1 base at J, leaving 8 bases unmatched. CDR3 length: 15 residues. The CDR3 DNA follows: TGTGCCAGTAGTCCTGGACTAGTGGGATCCTACGAGCAGTACTTC. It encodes CASSPGLVGSYEQYF.

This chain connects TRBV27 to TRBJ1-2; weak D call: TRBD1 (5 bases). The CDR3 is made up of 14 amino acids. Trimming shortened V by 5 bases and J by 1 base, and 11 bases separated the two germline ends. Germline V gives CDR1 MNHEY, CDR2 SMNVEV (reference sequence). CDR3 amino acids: CASSPRGVNYGYTF. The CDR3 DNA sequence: TGTGCCAGCAGTCCACGGGGGGTTAACTATGGCTACACCTTC.

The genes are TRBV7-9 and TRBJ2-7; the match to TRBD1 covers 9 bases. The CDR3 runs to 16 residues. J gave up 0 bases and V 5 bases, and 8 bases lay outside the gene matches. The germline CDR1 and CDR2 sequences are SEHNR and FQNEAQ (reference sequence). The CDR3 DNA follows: TGTGCCAGCAGCCCGCGGACAGGGGTGGGCTCCTACGAGCAGTACTTC. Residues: CASSPRTGVGSYEQYF.

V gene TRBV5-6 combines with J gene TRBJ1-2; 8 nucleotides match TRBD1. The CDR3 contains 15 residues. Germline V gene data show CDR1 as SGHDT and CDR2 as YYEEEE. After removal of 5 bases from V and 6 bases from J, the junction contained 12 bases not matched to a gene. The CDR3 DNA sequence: TGTGCCAGCAGTTCAGACAGGGGAAGACGGAATGGCTACACCTTC. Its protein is CASSSDRGRRNGYTF.

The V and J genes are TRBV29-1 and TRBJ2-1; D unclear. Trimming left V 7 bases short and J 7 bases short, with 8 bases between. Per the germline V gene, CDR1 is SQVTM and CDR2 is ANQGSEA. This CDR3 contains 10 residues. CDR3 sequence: CSGIENEQFF. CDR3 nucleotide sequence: TGCAGCGGGATAGAAAATGAGCAGTTCTTC.

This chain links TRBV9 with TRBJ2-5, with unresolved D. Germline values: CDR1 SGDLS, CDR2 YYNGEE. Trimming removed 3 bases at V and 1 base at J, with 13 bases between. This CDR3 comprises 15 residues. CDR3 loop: CASSEGFKSQETQYF. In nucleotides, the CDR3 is TGTGCCAGCAGCGAGGGATTCAAATCCCAAGAGACCCAGTACTTC. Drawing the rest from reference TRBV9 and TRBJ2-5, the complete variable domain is DSGVTQTPKHLITATGQRVTLRCSPRSGDLSVYWYQQSLDQGLQFLIQYYNGEERAKGNILERFSAQQFPDLHSELNLSSLELGDSALYFCASSEGFKSQETQYFGPGTRLLVL.

The CDR3 coding sequence is TGTGCCAGCAGCCAAGATGATTTGTGGTCTAGCGGGGGAACCTACGAGCAGTACTTC. It codes for CASSQDDLWSSGGTYEQYF. This chain links TRBV3-1 with TRBJ2-7; TRBD2 matches at 10 bases. CDR1 is LGHDT, CDR2 YNNKEL, per germline (reference sequence). The junction had 13 bases not matched to a gene; V was cut back by 0 bases and J by 2 bases. The CDR3 covers 19 residues.

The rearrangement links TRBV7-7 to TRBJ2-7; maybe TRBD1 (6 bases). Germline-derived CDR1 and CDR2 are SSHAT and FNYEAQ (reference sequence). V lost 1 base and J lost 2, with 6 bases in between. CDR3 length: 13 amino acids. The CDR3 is CASSLGDTYEQYF. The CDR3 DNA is TGTGCCAGCAGCTTAGGGGACACCTACGAGCAGTACTTC. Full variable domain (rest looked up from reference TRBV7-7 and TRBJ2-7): GAGVSQSPRYKVTKRGQDVTLRCDPISSHATLYWYQQALGQGPEFLTYFNYEAQPDKSGLPSDRFSAERPEGSISTLTIQRTEQRDSAMYRCASSLGDTYEQYFGPGTRLTVT.